Each of the 27 T cell receptor beta chains below was sequenced from the same sample in a study of graft-versus-host responses after intestinal transplantation. TCRdb's copy holds only in-frame clones and misses some; the assay was immunoSEQ multiplex PCR. The data show 35,000 to 45,000 clones, with around 92% seen just once and 7% to 7.5% held by the top ten. This specimen was PBMCs, taken around 270 days after transplant. All receptors come from a human patient who received an intestinal transplant, so some T cells may come from the graft donor.

V is TRBV27 and J is TRBJ2-7, with TRBD2 identical over 7 bases. The CDR3 totals 13 residues. Germline V CDR1 and CDR2: MNHEY, SMNVEV (reference sequence). Trimming at V came to 6 bases and at J to 6 bases, leaving 8 bases not matched to a gene. The CDR3 sequence is CASSPGGGGEQYF. CDR3 DNA sequence: TGTGCCAGCAGCCCTGGGGGGGGTGGCGAGCAGTACTTC.

V and J are TRBV7-2 and TRBJ2-7; 13 positions match TRBD2. CDR1 SGHTA and CDR2 FQGNSA come from the germline V gene. The J segment lost 7 bases and the V segment lost 6 bases, leaving 6 bases of the junction unmatched. The CDR3 length is 14 residues. The CDR3 region is CASRLAGGPREQYF. DNA of the CDR3: TGTGCCAGCAGACTAGCGGGGGGGCCGCGGGAGCAGTACTTC.

The chain employs TRBV4-1 and TRBJ1-2, with 8 bases lining up with TRBD1. V lost 1 base and J lost 8; bases outside the gene matches: 18. Germline V gene data show CDR1 as MGHRA and CDR2 as YSYEKL. CDR3 length: 18 residues. The CDR3 DNA sequence: TGCGCCAGCAGCCAAGTCACGATTATTACGACAGGGGAAAGGGGCTACACCTTC. Encoded protein: CASSQVTIITTGERGYTF.

This sequence joins TRBV2 and TRBJ2-2; no firm D call. Trimming took 6 bases from V and 4 from J, leaving 9 bases between them. The CDR3 runs 13 residues. Germline assignment: CDR1 SNHLY and CDR2 FYNNEI. In nucleotides, the CDR3 is TGTGCCAGCAGAACCCGCGGCACCGGGGAGCTGTTTTTT. Translation: CASRTRGTGELFF.

The genes are TRBV2 and TRBJ1-3; D unresolved. The CDR3 loop spans 14 amino acids. V was pared by 7 bases and J by 1 base, with 11 bases between. Germline-derived CDR1 and CDR2 are SNHLY and FYNNEI. CDR3 nucleotides: TGTGCCAGCACCACCCAAGGGTCTGGAAACACCATATATTTT. Amino acid sequence: CASTTQGSGNTIYF.

This chain joins TRBV4-1 and TRBJ1-5, with a possible D match to TRBD1 (5 bases). Looked up from germline, CDR1 is MGHRA and CDR2 is YSYEKL. Trimming removed 1 base from V and 0 bases from J, with 7 bases in between. This CDR3 comprises 15 residues. The CDR3 spells CASSQGDYSNQPQHF. Written as DNA, the CDR3 is TGCGCCAGCAGCCAAGGGGACTATAGCAATCAGCCCCAGCATTTT.

The V call is TRBV29-1, the J call TRBJ1-2; D perhaps matches TRBD1 (5 bases). The ends were cut back, 7 bases at V and 3 bases at J, with 18 bases in the middle. The CDR3 runs to 14 residues. In germline, CDR1 is SQVTM, CDR2 ANQGSEA. The CDR3 DNA follows: TGCAGCGACCTACGGCCAGGGACGGACTATGGCTACACCTTC. Its protein is CSDLRPGTDYGYTF.

The chain has TRBV11-2 and TRBJ2-1; 7 bases match TRBD2. The CDR3 consists of 16 residues. The V gene end was trimmed by 3 bases and the J gene end by 3 bases; junction bases not matched to a gene: 8. Germline lookup yields CDR1 SGHAT and CDR2 FQNNGV. Written as DNA, the CDR3 is TGTGCCAGCAGCTTGGGGGGGGTCAATAACTACAATGAGCAGTTCTTC. It yields the protein CASSLGGVNNYNEQFF. Supplemented by reference TRBV11-2 and TRBJ2-1, the full variable domain reads EAGVAQSPRYKIIEKRQSVAFWCNPISGHATLYWYQQILGQGPKLLIQFQNNGVVDDSQLPKDRFSAERLKGVDSTLKIQPAKLEDSAVYLCASSLGGVNNYNEQFFGPGTRLTVL.

The chain is built from TRBV19 and TRBJ2-3; the D call may be TRBD1 or TRBD2 (6 bases each). Germline values: CDR1 LNHDA, CDR2 SQIVND (reference sequence). Trimming pared 4 bases from V and 10 bases from J, leaving 15 bases between. This CDR3 comprises 13 residues. The CDR3 region is CASSRNRGLPQYF. CDR3 nucleotides: TGTGCCAGTAGTAGGAACCGGGGGCTGCCGCAGTATTTT.

The CDR3 nucleotides read TGTGCCAGCAGCCCCGGACAGGGGAGCTATGGCTACACCTTC. It translates to CASSPGQGSYGYTF. The genes are TRBV5-4 and TRBJ1-2, with 9 bases lining up with TRBD1. The V gene's germline CDR1 is SGHNT and CDR2 YYREEE (reference sequence). This CDR3 has 14 residues. V lost 4 bases, J lost 4 bases, and 5 bases stayed unmatched.

The genes are TRBV27 and TRBJ2-7, with no clear D. Trimming shortened V by 5 bases and J by 3 bases, and 5 bases separated the two germline ends. There are 11 residues in the CDR3. CDR1 MNHEY and CDR2 SMNVEV come from the germline V gene (reference sequence). The CDR3 region has the DNA TGTGCCAGCAGTGCCAACTACGAGCAGTACTTC. Translation gives CASSANYEQYF.

This clone was seen once. The chain recombines TRBV29-1 with TRBJ2-7, with 9 bases lining up with TRBD1. V shed 1 base and J 2 bases; nucleotides not matched to a gene: 9. The CDR3 has 16 residues. Germline-derived CDR1 and CDR2 are SQVTM and ANQGSEA. The CDR3 reads CSVEGGTGQGTYEQYF. Written as DNA, the CDR3 is TGCAGCGTTGAAGGGGGAACGGGACAGGGTACCTACGAGCAGTACTTC.

This chain links TRBV5-1 with TRBJ2-5; 14 nucleotides match TRBD2. Looked up from germline, CDR1 is SGHRS and CDR2 is YFSETQ. V trimming: 3 bases; J trimming: 5 bases; junction bases outside the gene matches: 6. The CDR3 totals 16 residues. CDR3 amino acids: CASSSRLAGGQETQYF. The CDR3 nucleotides read TGCGCCAGCAGCTCAAGACTAGCGGGGGGGCAGGAGACCCAGTACTTC.

Concerning this clone itself: Other DNA sequences in this specimen translate into the identical CDR3. This chain uses TRBV7-9 with TRBJ2-7; TRBD1 agrees at 8 bases. The CDR3 has 14 residues. Trimming took 2 bases from V and 3 from J; bases not matched to a gene: 3. Germline V gives CDR1 SEHNR, CDR2 FQNEAQ (reference sequence). In DNA, the CDR3 is TGTGCCAGCAGCTTACCCGGACAGGGCTACGAGCAGTACTTC. This encodes CASSLPGQGYEQYF.

This clone occurred once. The V and J genes are TRBV4-1 and TRBJ2-1, with 12 bases that match TRBD1. The V and J ends lost 1 base and 16 bases, in that order; junction bases with no gene match: 8. This CDR3 comprises 14 residues. Germline-derived CDR1 and CDR2 are MGHRA and YSYEKL. The CDR3 sequence is CASSQVGTGGTSFF. The CDR3 bases are TGCGCCAGCAGCCAAGTTGGGACAGGGGGCACGTCCTTCTTC.

The chain combines TRBV7-2 with TRBJ2-7, with D possibly matching TRBD2 (6 bases). CDR3 size: 13 residues. The germline CDR1 and CDR2 sequences are SGHTA and FQGNSA. V was pared by 3 bases and J by 3 bases, with 9 bases between. The DNA for the CDR3 is TGTGCCAGCAGCTTTTCGGGGGTCTACGAGCAGTACTTC. Amino acids: CASSFSGVYEQYF.

This chain uses TRBV29-1 with TRBJ2-7; D may be TRBD2 (6 bases). The ends were cut back, 7 bases at V and 3 bases at J, with 13 bases in the middle. The CDR3 has 12 residues. The V gene's germline CDR1 is SQVTM and CDR2 ANQGSEA. CDR3 nucleotide sequence: TGCAGCGCGGGGGACGGATTCTACGAGCAGTACTTC. This translates into CSAGDGFYEQYF.

This clone has only one observation. V usage is TRBV7-2 and J usage is TRBJ2-1, with 12 bases fitting TRBD2. Per the germline V gene, CDR1 is SGHTA and CDR2 is FQGNSA. This CDR3 comprises 17 residues. Trimming cost V 5 bases and J 0 bases; bases outside gene matches: 5. DNA of the CDR3: TGTGCCAGCAGCGACCCTAGCGGGGGGGACTCCTACAATGAGCAGTTCTTC. Amino acid sequence: CASSDPSGGDSYNEQFF.

The V and J genes are TRBV7-2 and TRBJ2-7, with D unclear. The CDR3 runs 14 residues. From germline, CDR1 is SGHTA and CDR2 FQGNSA. Trimming left V 0 bases short and J 5 bases short, with 11 bases between. CDR3 in amino acids: CASSLAGISNEQYF. CDR3 DNA: TGTGCCAGCAGCTTAGCAGGTATTTCCAACGAGCAGTACTTC.

In this sample, this clone turned up a few times. The genes are TRBV5-1 and TRBJ2-3, with 9 positions matching TRBD2. J was trimmed by 2 bases and V by 4 bases; bases with no gene match: 8. The CDR3 has 16 amino acids. Germline V gene data show CDR1 as SGHRS and CDR2 as YFSETQ. CDR3 DNA: TGCGCCAGCAGCCACAGCCTAGCGGGGAACACAGATACGCAGTATTTT. Protein sequence: CASSHSLAGNTDTQYF.

The J gene is TRBJ1-6, the V gene TRBV5-6; TRBD1 matches at 7 bases. J lost 7 bases, V lost 4 bases, and 5 bases had no gene match. Germline CDR1 and CDR2: SGHDT and YYEEEE. This CDR3 contains 14 residues. DNA for the CDR3: TGTGCCAGCAGCCCGGGACAGTTAAATTCACCCCTCCACTTT. It translates to CASSPGQLNSPLHF.

The V and J genes are TRBV9 and TRBJ2-7; D remains unclear. V shed 3 bases and J shed 0 bases, with 7 bases lying between them. The CDR3 is made up of 13 amino acids. From germline, CDR1 is SGDLS and CDR2 YYNGEE. CDR3 nucleotides: TGTGCCAGCAGCGCTCACGACTCCTACGAGCAGTACTTC. Amino acid sequence: CASSAHDSYEQYF.

The V gene is TRBV2, the J gene TRBJ2-3; D uncertain. V lost 2 bases to trimming and J lost 6 bases, with 12 bases between them. Germline V CDR1 and CDR2: SNHLY, FYNNEI. CDR3 length: 14 amino acids. The CDR3 region is CASSEQTRRDTQYF. The CDR3 bases are TGTGCCAGCAGTGAACAGACCCGCCGCGATACGCAGTATTTT.

The rearrangement uses TRBV5-3 and TRBJ1-4; D is unresolved. TRBV5-3 is recorded as an ORF, its role being uncertain. Trimming removed 7 bases from V and 2 bases from J, with 15 bases in between. The CDR3 loop spans 15 amino acids. This chain's CDR3 is CAREDRPETNEKLFF. The CDR3 DNA sequence: TGTGCCAGAGAAGACCGACCCGAGACTAATGAAAAACTGTTTTTT.

V gene TRBV18 combines with J gene TRBJ1-2; 7 bases are a match to TRBD1. The CDR3 is 15 residues long. V shed 3 bases, J shed 4 bases, and the junction held 8 bases outside the gene matches. The germline CDR1 and CDR2 sequences are KGHSH and LQKENI. DNA for the CDR3: TGTGCCAGCTCACCTTTGGAAGCAGGGGGCTATGGCTACACCTTC. Amino acid sequence: CASSPLEAGGYGYTF.

This clone was observed a single time. The V and J genes are TRBV5-4 and TRBJ2-1, with 9 bases that match TRBD2. The CDR3 runs 17 residues. Germline trimming cut 0 bases from V and 3 bases from J; bases unmatched to any gene: 7. CDR1 is SGHNT, CDR2 YYREEE, per germline (reference sequence). CDR3 protein: CASSLAIAGALYNEQFF. Written as DNA, the CDR3 is TGTGCCAGCAGCTTGGCGATAGCGGGGGCGCTCTACAATGAGCAGTTCTTC.

The V gene is TRBV2, the J gene TRBJ1-5; D ambiguous. The CDR3 is 14 amino acids. Trimming removed 4 bases from V and 2 bases from J, with 9 bases in between. Germline V CDR1 and CDR2: SNHLY, FYNNEI. The CDR3 loop is CASSVRVGNQPQHF. CDR3 bases: TGTGCCAGCAGTGTTAGGGTTGGCAATCAGCCCCAGCATTTT.